Listed below are T cell receptor beta chains from one sample, sequenced in a study of control samples from healthy donors and cancer patients. Profiled with immunoSEQ multiplex PCR; TCRdb holds only in-frame clones, not every one. This sample has 9,500 to 15,000 clones, with roughly 94% found just once. The material sequenced was PBMCs. The origin of the receptors is a man aged 65 to 79 with head and neck cancer. Both conserved end residues are part of each CDR3. The order of the fields is CDR3 protein, CDR3 DNA, clone size, J gene, CDR3 length, V gene, D gene. The D gene is left open where the match is weak. Only some rows state a clone size, as once, few, many or a class for expanded clones.

CDR3aa: CASSTGLQYGYTF
CDR3nt: TGTGCCAGCAGCACCGGTCTCCAATATGGCTACACCTTC
abundance: .
j_gene: TRBJ1-2
len: 13
v_gene: TRBV2
d_gene: .

CDR3aa: CASSTQGQSTPYNSGNTIYF
CDR3nt: TGTGCCAGCAGTACCCAGGGACAGTCGACCCCCTACAACTCTGGAAACACCATATATTTT
abundance: .
j_gene: TRBJ1-3
len: 20
v_gene: TRBV2
d_gene: TRBD1

CDR3aa: CASSEETSGRTDTQYF
CDR3nt: TGCGCCAGCAGTGAAGAAACTAGCGGGAGAACAGATACGCAGTATTTT
abundance: .
j_gene: TRBJ2-3
len: 16
v_gene: TRBV10-1
d_gene: TRBD2

CDR3aa: CASSAGSSYGYTF
CDR3nt: TGTGCCAGCAGTGCAGGTTCCTCCTATGGCTACACCTTC
abundance: once
j_gene: TRBJ1-2
len: 13
v_gene: TRBV2
d_gene: .

CDR3aa: CASSLAVLAGWKETQYF
CDR3nt: TGCGCCAGCAGCTTGGCCGTACTAGCGGGATGGAAAGAGACCCAGTACTTC
abundance: .
j_gene: TRBJ2-5
len: 17
v_gene: TRBV5-1
d_gene: TRBD2

CDR3aa: CASSQKGVGYNSPLHF
CDR3nt: TGTGCCAGCAGCCAAAAGGGTGTGGGCTATAATTCACCCCTCCACTTT
abundance: .
j_gene: TRBJ1-6
len: 16
v_gene: TRBV3-1/TRBV3-2
d_gene: .

CDR3aa: CASSSRQGNTGELFF
CDR3nt: TGTGCCAGCAGCAGTCGACAGGGGAACACCGGGGAGCTGTTTTTT
abundance: .
j_gene: TRBJ2-2
len: 15
v_gene: TRBV5-6
d_gene: TRBD1

CDR3aa: CASSPGTSGSTETQYF
CDR3nt: TGTGCCAGCAGCCCCGGGACTAGCGGGAGTACAGAGACCCAGTACTTC
abundance: .
j_gene: TRBJ2-5
len: 16
v_gene: TRBV9
d_gene: TRBD2

CDR3aa: CASSSGTRFEQFF
CDR3nt: TGTGCCAGCAGCTCCGGGACTAGATTTGAGCAGTTCTTC
abundance: .
j_gene: TRBJ2-1
len: 13
v_gene: TRBV6-5
d_gene: TRBD2

CDR3aa: CASSLRMGGNYEQYF
CDR3nt: TGTGCCAGCAGTTTAAGGATGGGGGGGAACTACGAGCAGTACTTC
abundance: .
j_gene: TRBJ2-7
len: 15
v_gene: TRBV27
d_gene: TRBD2

CDR3aa: CAWSVLGAGELFF
CDR3nt: TGTGCCTGGAGTGTACTCGGGGCGGGGGAGCTGTTTTTT
abundance: once
j_gene: TRBJ2-2
len: 13
v_gene: TRBV30
d_gene: .

CDR3aa: CSVDPGSNGETQYF
CDR3nt: TGCAGCGTTGATCCGGGATCGAATGGAGAGACCCAGTACTTC
abundance: .
j_gene: TRBJ2-5
len: 14
v_gene: TRBV29-1
d_gene: .

CDR3aa: CASSLAWGNIQYF
CDR3nt: TGTGCCAGCAGCTTAGCGTGGGGGAACATTCAGTACTTC
abundance: .
j_gene: TRBJ2-4
len: 13
v_gene: TRBV7-9
d_gene: .

CDR3aa: CASSEALPGAGYGYTF
CDR3nt: TGTGCCAGCAGTGAAGCGCTTCCCGGGGCTGGCTATGGCTACACCTTC
abundance: .
j_gene: TRBJ1-2
len: 16
v_gene: TRBV6-1
d_gene: .

CDR3aa: CASSLGGAYSGNTIYF
CDR3nt: TGTGCCAGCAGTTTAGGCGGCGCCTACTCTGGAAACACCATATATTTT
abundance: .
j_gene: TRBJ1-3
len: 16
v_gene: TRBV27
d_gene: .

CDR3aa: CASNSDGTGELFF
CDR3nt: TGTGCCAGCAATAGCGACGGAACCGGGGAGCTGTTTTTT
abundance: .
j_gene: TRBJ2-2
len: 13
v_gene: TRBV19
d_gene: .

CDR3aa: CASSQEATSGRVRFF
CDR3nt: TGTGCCAGCAGCCAAGAGGCGACTAGCGGGAGAGTTCGGTTCTTC
abundance: .
j_gene: TRBJ2-1
len: 15
v_gene: TRBV3-1/TRBV3-2
d_gene: TRBD2

CDR3aa: CASPHSTGPIGEQYF
CDR3nt: TGCGCCAGCCCGCACTCCACAGGACCCATAGGCGAGCAGTACTTC
abundance: once
j_gene: TRBJ2-7
len: 15
v_gene: TRBV5-1
d_gene: .

CDR3aa: CASSQAGPDQPQHF
CDR3nt: TGTGCCAGCAGCCAAGCGGGGCCGGATCAGCCCCAGCATTTT
abundance: .
j_gene: TRBJ1-5
len: 14
v_gene: TRBV3-1/TRBV3-2
d_gene: .

CDR3aa: CASSLRYTSGTIKETQYF
CDR3nt: TGTGCCAGCAGCTTGAGGTATACTAGCGGGACCATAAAAGAGACCCAGTACTTC
abundance: .
j_gene: TRBJ2-5
len: 18
v_gene: TRBV5-5
d_gene: TRBD2

CDR3aa: CASSYRLAGGQETQYF
CDR3nt: TGTGCCAGCAGTTACAGGCTAGCGGGGGGACAAGAGACCCAGTACTTC
abundance: once
j_gene: TRBJ2-5
len: 16
v_gene: TRBV6-6
d_gene: TRBD2

CDR3aa: CASSNLKMERGSTDTQYF
CDR3nt: TGCGCCAGCAGTAATCTCAAGATGGAGCGGGGGTCGACAGATACGCAGTATTTT
abundance: .
j_gene: TRBJ2-3
len: 18
v_gene: TRBV4-1
d_gene: TRBD2